This T cell receptor beta chain derives from a study of beta chain features in type 1 diabetes. Study overall: Healthy donors, compared against patients, showed similar age, gender and cell yields. All of the samples together had more than 95 million sorted cells examined. Study-level findings and limits: TCRB CDR3s were moderately but significantly shorter in Type 1 diabetes patients in all four CD4+ subsets. Equally in patients and controls, PCR might preferentially amplify shorter templates. VDJ junctions from patients with type 1 diabetes contained fewer insertions and more deletions.

This clone was seen a few times. Its antigen is unknown. Germline V gives CDR1 MNHEY, CDR2 SVGAGI. This CDR3 has 14 amino acids. The V end lost 7 bases, the J end lost 4 bases, and 14 bases lay between the germline ends. Isolated RNA was reverse transcribed in full, so expressed TCRB transcripts were sequenced. Libraries were prepared by immunoSEQ multiplex PCR; TCRdb keeps only in-frame clonotypes and omits some of them. The profile covers a few hundred thousand clones, with around 21% appearing a single time and 0.028% taken by the ten largest. This receptor was identified in a woman in her 40s with type 1 diabetes. The chain employs TRBV6-5 and TRBJ2-1; D is undetermined. The sequenced material came from naive CD4+ T cells from blood. The CDR3 reads CASNPAAAYNEQFF. The CDR3 DNA reads as TGTGCCAGCAACCCGGCGGCTGCATACAATGAGCAGTTCTTC.